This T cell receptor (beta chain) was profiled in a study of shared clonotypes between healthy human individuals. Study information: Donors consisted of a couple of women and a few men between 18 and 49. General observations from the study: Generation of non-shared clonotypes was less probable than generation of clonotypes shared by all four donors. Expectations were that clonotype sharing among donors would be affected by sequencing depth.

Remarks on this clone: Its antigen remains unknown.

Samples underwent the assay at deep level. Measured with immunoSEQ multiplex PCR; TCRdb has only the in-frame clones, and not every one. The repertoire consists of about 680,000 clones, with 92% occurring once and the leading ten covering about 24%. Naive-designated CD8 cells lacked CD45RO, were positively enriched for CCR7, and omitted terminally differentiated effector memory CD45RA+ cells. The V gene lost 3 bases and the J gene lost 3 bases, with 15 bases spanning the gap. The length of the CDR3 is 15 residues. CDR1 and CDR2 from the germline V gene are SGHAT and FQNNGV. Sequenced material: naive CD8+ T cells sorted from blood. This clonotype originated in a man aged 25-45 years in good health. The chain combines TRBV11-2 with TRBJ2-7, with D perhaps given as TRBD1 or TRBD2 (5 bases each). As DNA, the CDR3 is TGTGCCAGCAGCTTCGGACACGGGGCGGGCTACGAGCAGTACTTC. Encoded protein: CASSFGHGAGYEQYF.